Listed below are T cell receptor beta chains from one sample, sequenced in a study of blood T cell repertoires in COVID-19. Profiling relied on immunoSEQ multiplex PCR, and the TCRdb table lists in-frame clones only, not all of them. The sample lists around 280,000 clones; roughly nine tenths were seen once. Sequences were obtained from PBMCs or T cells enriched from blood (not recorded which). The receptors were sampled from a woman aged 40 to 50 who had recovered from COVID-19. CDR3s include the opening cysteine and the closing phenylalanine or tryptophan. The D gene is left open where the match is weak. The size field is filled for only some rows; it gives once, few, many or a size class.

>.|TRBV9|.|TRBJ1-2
TGTGCCAGCAGCGTAGCTCTAACAGGGAACTATGGCTACACCTTC
CASSVALTGNYGYTF
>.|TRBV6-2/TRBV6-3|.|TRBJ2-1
TGTGCCAGCAGCCCTCATGCGGGGCTCTACAATGAGCAGTTCTTC
CASSPHAGLYNEQFF
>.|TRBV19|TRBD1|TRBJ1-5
TGTGCCAGCAGACAGGGTACGGGGCCCCAGCATTTT
CASRQGTGPQHF
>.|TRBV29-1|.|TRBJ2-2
TGCAGCGCCGACAGGAACACCGGGGAGCTGTTTTTT
CSADRNTGELFF
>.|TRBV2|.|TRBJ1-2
TGTGCCAGCAGTCCCTCCTTCCTTAACTATGGCTACACCTTC
CASSPSFLNYGYTF
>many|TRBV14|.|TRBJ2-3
TGTGCCAGCAGCCAAGTTCAAAACCGAGGAGGTACGCAGTATTTT
CASSQVQNRGGTQYF
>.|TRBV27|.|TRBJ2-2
TGTGCCAGCAGTTACCAGGGTGTCGGGGAGCTGTTTTTT
CASSYQGVGELFF
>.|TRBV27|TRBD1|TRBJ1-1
TGTGCCAGCAGTCCCTCGCGGACAGGGGACACTGAAGCTTTCTTT
CASSPSRTGDTEAFF
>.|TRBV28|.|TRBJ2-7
TGTGCCAGCAGTTCTCCCGGGCAGGGGTCCTACGAGCAGTACTTC
CASSSPGQGSYEQYF
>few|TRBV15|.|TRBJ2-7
TGTGCCACCAGCAGAGGGGGCATCCGCGAGCAGTACTTC
CATSRGGIREQYF
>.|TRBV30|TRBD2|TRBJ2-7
TGTGCCTGGAGTTTGGGACTAGCTCCCTACGAGCAGTACTTC
CAWSLGLAPYEQYF
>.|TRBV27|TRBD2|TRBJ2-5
TGTGCCAGCAGTGTCGGACTAGCCTCCGAGACCCAGTACTTC
CASSVGLASETQYF
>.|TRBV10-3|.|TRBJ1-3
TGTGCCATCGGGGGGGCCTCTGGAAACACCATATATTTT
CAIGGASGNTIYF
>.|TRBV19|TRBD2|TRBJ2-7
TGTGCCAGTAGTATTTCGGGACTAGCGATCTACGAGCAGTACTTC
CASSISGLAIYEQYF
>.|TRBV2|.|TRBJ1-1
TGTGCCAGCAGTGAGGGCAGGGGATACACTGAAGCTTTCTTT
CASSEGRGYTEAFF
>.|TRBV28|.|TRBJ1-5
TGTGCCAGCAGTTACAGCACGCGTAGCAATCAGCCCCAGCATTTT
CASSYSTRSNQPQHF
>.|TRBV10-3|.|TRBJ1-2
TGTGCCATCAGTGAGTCCCGGACAGTTTCAGCCTTTGGCTACACCTTC
CAISESRTVSAFGYTF
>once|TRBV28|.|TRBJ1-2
TGTGCCAGCAGGTCCAAGGTGGGCGGCTACACCTTC
CASRSKVGGYTF
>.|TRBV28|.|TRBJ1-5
TGTGCCAGCAGTTTGTCGGGTGGTGGCAATCAGCCCCAGCATTTT
CASSLSGGGNQPQHF
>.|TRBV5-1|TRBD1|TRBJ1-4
TGCGCCAGCAGCTCGGGACAGGGGGCGGTTTTGAATGAAAAACTGTTTTTT
CASSSGQGAVLNEKLFF
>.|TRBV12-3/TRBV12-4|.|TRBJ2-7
TGTGCCAGCAGTTTGGGGCAGATCCCCGAGCAGTACTTC
CASSLGQIPEQYF
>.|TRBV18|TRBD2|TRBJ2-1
TGTGCCAGCTCACCTCCTGTTAGCGGGGCCCGGTATGAGCAGTTCTTC
CASSPPVSGARYEQFF
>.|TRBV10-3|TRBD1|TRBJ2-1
TGTGCCATCAGGACGGGACAGTTTGACAATGAGCAGTTCTTC
CAIRTGQFDNEQFF
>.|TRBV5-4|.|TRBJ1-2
TGTGCCAGCAGCTTTTCGGAGGGCTCTGGCTACACCTTC
CASSFSEGSGYTF
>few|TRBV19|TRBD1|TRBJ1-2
TGTGCCACGACAGGGGCTAACTATGGCTACACCTTC
CATTGANYGYTF
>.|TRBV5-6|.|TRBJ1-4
TGTGCTAGCAGCTTGGGTCGGGTCCGGGAAAAACTGTTTTTT
CASSLGRVREKLFF
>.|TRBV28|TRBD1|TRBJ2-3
TGTGCCAGCAGGACAGGGGGCTCTATGGATACGCAGTATTTT
CASRTGGSMDTQYF
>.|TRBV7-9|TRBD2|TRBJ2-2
TGTGCCAGCAGCCGAGGACTAGCAGACACCGGGGAGCTGTTTTTT
CASSRGLADTGELFF
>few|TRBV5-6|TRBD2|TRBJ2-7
TGTGCCAGCAGCTTGGCTAGCGGGAGTGTGCAGCAGTACTTC
CASSLASGSVQQYF
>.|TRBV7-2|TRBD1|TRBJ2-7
TGTGCCAGCAGAACGACAGGGCCCAACGAGCAGTACTTC
CASRTTGPNEQYF
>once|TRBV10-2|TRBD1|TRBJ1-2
TGCGCCAGCTCCGGGACAGGGGGCGAAGTCTATGGCTACACCTTC
CASSGTGGEVYGYTF
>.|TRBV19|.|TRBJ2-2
TGTGCCAGTAGTTGGCCCGCAGGAACCGGGGAGCTGTTTTTT
CASSWPAGTGELFF
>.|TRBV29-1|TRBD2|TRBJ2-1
TGCAGCGTACGGACTAGCGCGGGGGCCGGTGAGCAGTTCTTC
CSVRTSAGAGEQFF
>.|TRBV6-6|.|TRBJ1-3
TGTGCCAGCAGTTATGGTTCGGGGTTTGGGGGAAACACCATATATTTT
CASSYGSGFGGNTIYF
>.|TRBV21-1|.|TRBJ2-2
TGTGCCAGCAGCCTAGGACTCCCCCGGGAGCTGTTTTTT
CASSLGLPRELFF
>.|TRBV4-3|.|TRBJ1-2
TGCGCCAGCAGCCAAGATTTCCACTTACCTCCACACACCTTC
CASSQDFHLPPHTF
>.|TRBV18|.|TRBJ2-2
TGTGCCAGCTCCCAGAGGAGAAAATTCACCGGGGAGCTGTTTTTT
CASSQRRKFTGELFF
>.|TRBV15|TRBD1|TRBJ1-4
TGTGCCACCAGCAGATCAGGACAGGCAACTAATGAAAAACTGTTTTTT
CATSRSGQATNEKLFF
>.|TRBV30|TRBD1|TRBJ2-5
TGTGCCTGGAGCCCAGGGGGCGTGGAGACCCAGTACTTC
CAWSPGGVETQYF
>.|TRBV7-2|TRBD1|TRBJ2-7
TGTGCCAGCAGCTTACGGGCCGCTCAGGGGGCCTCCTACGAGCAGTACTTC
CASSLRAAQGASYEQYF
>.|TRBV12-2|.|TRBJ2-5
TGTGCAAGTCGCTTAGCACTAGCGGGGCTCGTTGAGACCCAGTACTTC
CASRLALAGLVETQYF
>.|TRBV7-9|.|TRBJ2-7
TGTGCCAGCAGCCCCGGACAGGGCGGCGGGAGACTTTACGAGCAGTACTTC
CASSPGQGGGRLYEQYF
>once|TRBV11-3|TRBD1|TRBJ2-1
TGTGCCAGCAGCCCCTCCAGGGGGAATGACAATGAGCAGTTCTTC
CASSPSRGNDNEQFF
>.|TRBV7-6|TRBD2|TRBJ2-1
TGTGCCAGCAGCTTGGGGTCAGCGGGAGGGCTAAATGAGCAGTTCTTC
CASSLGSAGGLNEQFF
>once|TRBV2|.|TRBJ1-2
TGTGCCATACAGGGCGCGTTGCGTGGCTACACCTTC
CAIQGALRGYTF
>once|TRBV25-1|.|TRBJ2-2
TGTGCCAGCGCCAGGGGAGCCACCGGGGAGCTGTTTTTT
CASARGATGELFF
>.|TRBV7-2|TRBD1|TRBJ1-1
TGTGCCAGCAGCTTAGTGGACAGGGGGAGTACTGAAGCTTTCTTT
CASSLVDRGSTEAFF
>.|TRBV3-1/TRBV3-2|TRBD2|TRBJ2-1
TGTGCCAGCAGCATAGCGGGAAGAGCCTACAATGAGCAGTTCTTC
CASSIAGRAYNEQFF